A selection of T cell receptor beta chains follows, all from one sample in a study of T-cell memory formation after mild COVID-19. From the 5' RACE reads, TCRdb called clonotypes with MiXCR, one entry per CDR3 protein. This sample carries roughly 400,000 distinct CDR3 sequences, 15% to 20% of them seen once, and the ten largest clones take roughly 21%. Sequences were obtained from PBMCs or a T cell subset sorted from them (not recorded which). These receptors all stem from a man between 18 and 29 years old who had mild COVID-19 (a few samples of this study predate the infection). Cell type and time point are not known. CDR3s include the opening cysteine and the closing phenylalanine or tryptophan. D genes are given only for firm matches. A row's size may be missing; if present it is once, few, many or a size class.

clone_size j_call v_call d_call cdr3_length cdr3_nt cdr3_aa
few TRBJ1-5 TRBV20-1 TRBD1 13 TGCAGTGCCCGGACAGGGAGGTATCAGCCCCAGCATTTT CSARTGRYQPQHF
. TRBJ2-3 TRBV10-3 TRBD1 14 TGTGCCATCGGACAGGGAAGGGAAACAGATACGCAGTATTTT CAIGQGRETDTQYF
. TRBJ2-1 TRBV25-1 TRBD2 16 TGTGCCAGCAGTCCCCAGGGACTAGCGGGGACGGTTGAGCAGTTCTTC CASSPQGLAGTVEQFF
. TRBJ1-4 TRBV12-3/TRBV12-4 . 14 TGTGCCAGCAGTTTACAGATGGCTGGTGAAAAACTGTTTTTT CASSLQMAGEKLFF
few TRBJ2-5 TRBV11-2 TRBD2 14 TGTGCCAGCGCTCCGGGACTAGCACAAGAGACCCAGTACTTC CASAPGLAQETQYF
. TRBJ2-4 TRBV5-4 TRBD2 16 TGTGCCAGCAGCCTCGGACTAGCGGTAGCCAAAAACATTCAGTACTTC CASSLGLAVAKNIQYF
few TRBJ2-1 TRBV4-1 TRBD1 16 TGCGCCAGCAGCCAACCCTGGACAGGGGGTGTCAATGAGCAGTTCTTC CASSQPWTGGVNEQFF
. TRBJ2-6 TRBV7-2 . 14 TGTGCCAGCAGCTTAGCCGGAGCGGCCAACGTCCTGACTTTC CASSLAGAANVLTF
few TRBJ2-3 TRBV10-3 . 13 TGTGCCATCAGTGAGTCGACCACAGATACGCAGTATTTT CAISESTTDTQYF
. TRBJ2-5 TRBV5-1 . 15 TGCGCCAGCACGGGGGGCCCAGGGCCACAAGAGACCCAGTACTTC CASTGGPGPQETQYF
. TRBJ2-6 TRBV6-5 TRBD1 18 TGTGCCAGCAGTCCGCCGGGACAGGGAGGGTCTGGGGCCAACGTCCTGACTTTC CASSPPGQGGSGANVLTF
. TRBJ2-5 TRBV5-6 . 13 TGTGCCAGCAGCTTGGGACTCATGGGGACCCAGTACTTC CASSLGLMGTQYF
. TRBJ2-1 TRBV7-9 . 12 TGTGCCAGCAGCTTGGCATGGGGTGAGCAGTTCTTC CASSLAWGEQFF
. TRBJ2-2 TRBV7-6 TRBD1 14 TGTGCCATCAGGCAACAGGGGTACACCGGGGAGCTGTTTTTT CAIRQQGYTGELFF
few TRBJ2-1 TRBV7-2 TRBD1 14 TGTGCCAGCAGCTTAGTAGGGGGCCTTAATGAGCAGTTCTTC CASSLVGGLNEQFF
few TRBJ2-5 TRBV5-1 . 12 TGCGCCAGCAGTGGGACACTTGAGACCCAGTACTTC CASSGTLETQYF
. TRBJ2-7 TRBV12-3/TRBV12-4 TRBD1 14 TGTGCCAGCAGGATTACCGGGACAGGGGGCGAGCAGTACTTC CASRITGTGGEQYF
. TRBJ1-3 TRBV19 . 14 TGTGCCAGTAGTATCGGAGCTGACCGAAACACCATATATTTT CASSIGADRNTIYF
. TRBJ1-1 TRBV6-2/TRBV6-3 . 14 TGTGCCAGCAGCCCACTATCTCGGGGCTTGAGAGCTTTCTTT CASSPLSRGLRAFF
few TRBJ2-1 TRBV5-1 . 13 TGCGCCAGCAGCATGCGTGCATCCAATGAGCAGTTCTTC CASSMRASNEQFF
many TRBJ1-2 TRBV24-1 . 14 TGTGCCACCAGTGACCCCGGAGAGGTAGATGGCTACACCTTC CATSDPGEVDGYTF
. TRBJ2-5 TRBV6-4 . 13 TGTGCCAGCAGTGAAGTTCCTCTCGCGACCCAGTACTTC CASSEVPLATQYF
few TRBJ2-1 TRBV4-3 . 14 TGCGCCAGCAGCCAAGATTGGAGGGGTAATGAGCAGTTCTTC CASSQDWRGNEQFF
few TRBJ1-6 TRBV3-2 . 20 TGTGCCAGCAGCCAAGATAACGTCTGGGTTGGGAGTTCCTATAATTCACCCCTCCACTTT CASSQDNVWVGSSYNSPLHF
. TRBJ2-6 TRBV20-1 . 15 TGCAGTGCCCAGGTCCACCACTCTGGGGCCAACGTCCTGACTTTC CSAQVHHSGANVLTF
few TRBJ2-5 TRBV5-1 TRBD1 16 TGCGCCAGCAGCCCGTTAGGACAGGGGATTCGGGAGACCCAGTACTTC CASSPLGQGIRETQYF
. TRBJ2-3 TRBV27 . 15 TGTGCCAGCAGTTTAGGAGTTAGCGGTGCAGATACGCAGTATTTT CASSLGVSGADTQYF
many TRBJ1-1 TRBV3-1 . 12 TGTGCCAGCAGCCAGGCGAACACTGAAGCTTTCTTT CASSQANTEAFF
. TRBJ2-3 TRBV15 . 18 TGTGCCACCAGCAGAGGGAGGGGGCGATTGGTAGTAACAGATACGCAGTATTTT CATSRGRGRLVVTDTQYF
. TRBJ2-5 TRBV7-6 TRBD1 15 TGTGCCAGCAGCTACCCATACAGGGGATTAGAGACCCAGTACTTC CASSYPYRGLETQYF
few TRBJ2-1 TRBV27 . 11 TGTGCCAGCAGCACGGGAAATGAGCAGTTCTTC CASSTGNEQFF
. TRBJ2-2 TRBV5-1 . 15 TGCGCCAGCAGCTTGGACCCGCGGAACACCGGGGAGCTGTTTTTT CASSLDPRNTGELFF
few TRBJ1-3 TRBV4-2 . 15 TGTGCCAGCAGCCAAGTCCCCCTTGGGGGAAACACCATATATTTT CASSQVPLGGNTIYF
. TRBJ1-2 TRBV6-5 . 13 TGTGCCAGCAGTTACGGTGATAACTATGGCTACACCTTC CASSYGDNYGYTF
few TRBJ1-1 TRBV6-2/TRBV6-3 . 14 TGTGCCAGCAGTTATTTGGCACCCCACACTGAAGCTTTCTTT CASSYLAPHTEAFF
. TRBJ1-2 TRBV29-1 . 14 TGCAGCGTTGAAAGGCAGCCTCCTGACTATGGCTACACCTTC CSVERQPPDYGYTF
. TRBJ2-1 TRBV28 TRBD2 19 TGTGCCAGCAGCCCAAATCCGGGACTAGCGGGGGGGCCTAGAAGTGAGCAGTTCTTC CASSPNPGLAGGPRSEQFF
few TRBJ1-4 TRBV3-1 . 15 TGTGCCAGCAGCCAAGGGGTACCAACTAATGAAAAACTGTTTTTT CASSQGVPTNEKLFF
. TRBJ1-2 TRBV2 . 14 TGTGCCAGCAGTTACAGGGATGTCGGTGAGGGCTACACCTTC CASSYRDVGEGYTF
few TRBJ2-5 TRBV3-1 . 12 TGTGCCAGCAGCCAAGACCGGAGCACCCAGTACTTC CASSQDRSTQYF
. TRBJ1-6 TRBV5-1 . 15 TGCGCCAGCAGCTTGGTTGGGGGGGAGGATTCACCCCTCCACTTT CASSLVGGEDSPLHF
few TRBJ2-5 TRBV18 . 15 TGTGCCAGCTCACCTCCGGGACCGCGCCAAGAGACCCAGTACTTC CASSPPGPRQETQYF
. TRBJ1-5 TRBV7-2 TRBD1 16 TGTGCCAGCAGCTTAGCGGCAGGGGGCAACAATCAGCCCCAGCATTTT CASSLAAGGNNQPQHF
. TRBJ2-3 TRBV27 . 14 TGTGCCAGCAGTTTAGTACTACCCACAGATACGCAGTATTTT CASSLVLPTDTQYF
. TRBJ1-6 TRBV12-3/TRBV12-4 . 19 TGTGCCAGCAGTTTAGCGCACGGGACGGGGATACGCTATAATTCACCCCTCCACTTT CASSLAHGTGIRYNSPLHF
. TRBJ1-2 TRBV20-1 . 11 TGCAGTGCTCCACACCGCTATGGCTACACCTTC CSAPHRYGYTF
. TRBJ2-5 TRBV3-1 . 14 TGTGCCAGCAGCCAAGAATTTCCGAAAGAGACCCAGTACTTC CASSQEFPKETQYF
. TRBJ1-6 TRBV27 TRBD1 14 TGTGCCAGCCAAGGGACAGCGAATAATTCACCCCTCCACTTT CASQGTANNSPLHF
few TRBJ2-2 TRBV5-1 TRBD2 17 TGCGCCAGCAGCTTGGTGGTAGCGGGGCGGAACACCGGGGAGCTGTTTTTT CASSLVVAGRNTGELFF